These 14 T cell receptor beta chains originate from one sample sequenced in a study of T-cell reconstitution after alpha-beta-depleted transplantation in children. For TCRbeta, the library was prepared with unique molecular identifiers. TCRdb re-called the PCR reads through MiXCR, storing one row per CDR3 protein. The sample carries 500,000 to 600,000 distinct CDR3 sequences, roughly 27% recorded once. The sequenced sample was PBMCs, obtained before TCRalphabeta/CD19-depleted stem cell transplant. These receptors originate from a boy under three years old with Wiskott-Aldrich syndrome, due to receive a stem cell transplant.

This sequence joins TRBV30 and TRBJ2-4; D is unclear. Germline loops: CDR1 GTSNPN, CDR2 SVGIG (reference sequence). Deletions cut 1 base from V and 0 bases from J, with 10 bases between. This CDR3 spans 15 amino acids. In DNA form, the CDR3 reads TGTGCCTGGAGTGGGGCGGCGCTAGCCAAAAACATTCAGTACTTC. Residues: CAWSGAALAKNIQYF.

In its sample, this clonotype was seen once. This sequence joins TRBV7-3 and TRBJ2-3; D is perhaps TRBD1 (5 bases). The germline V gene has CDR1 SGHTA and CDR2 FQGTGA. This CDR3 is 12 amino acids long. Trimming removed 8 bases from V and 4 bases from J, with 10 bases in between. CDR3 region: CASGAVADTQYF. The CDR3 DNA is TGTGCCAGCGGGGCGGTGGCAGATACGCAGTATTTT.

This chain connects TRBV6-1 to TRBJ1-4, with TRBD1 as a possible D gene (5 bases). Looked up from germline, CDR1 is MNHNS and CDR2 is SASEGT. This CDR3 region has 15 residues. V shed 2 bases and J shed 7 bases, with 14 bases lying between them. Written as DNA, the CDR3 is TGTGCCAGCAGTGAATGGGCGGGGCTCCCTGAAAAACTGTTTTTT. Translation gives CASSEWAGLPEKLFF.

The chain uses TRBV5-1 and TRBJ2-6; possibly TRBD2 for D (6 bases). CDR1 and CDR2 from the germline V gene are SGHRS and YFSETQ. This CDR3 has 17 amino acids. The V end was cut by 4 bases, the J end by 0 bases, with 14 bases between. The CDR3 protein is CASSLEGRYSGANVLTF. CDR3 DNA: TGCGCCAGCAGCCTGGAGGGACGGTACTCTGGGGCCAACGTCCTGACTTTC.

The rearrangement joins TRBV24-1 to TRBJ2-3; D not resolved. This CDR3 has 16 residues. The germline gives CDR1 KGHDR, CDR2 SFDVKD. V was cut by 1 base and J by 0 bases, with 10 bases left in between. The CDR3 reads CATSDLPAMSTDTQYF. Here the CDR3 DNA reads TGTGCCACCAGTGATTTACCGGCCATGAGCACAGATACGCAGTATTTT.

This clonotype appeared a few times. CDR3 sequence (DNA): TGTGCCAGCAGCTCAGTTGGGACCAGCTACGAGCAGTACTTC. Amino acids: CASSSVGTSYEQYF. The rearrangement uses TRBV3-1 and TRBJ2-7; D tentatively fits TRBD1 or TRBD2 (5 bases each). Germline V gene lookup returns CDR1 LGHDT and CDR2 YNNKEL (reference sequence). V lost 5 bases and J 3 bases, leaving 14 bases between the germline ends. The CDR3 sequence is 14 residues long.

This chain joins TRBV12-3 or TRBV12-4 and TRBJ2-2; 12 nucleotides match TRBD2. The ends lost 8 bases at V and 7 bases at J; junction bases unmatched: 8. The CDR3 loop spans 15 amino acids. The DNA for the CDR3 is TGTGCCAGCTCTTTGACTAGCGGGAGAGACGGGGAGCTGTTTTTT. Translating it yields CASSLTSGRDGELFF.

This sequence joins TRBV18 and TRBJ1-1, with D uncertain. The germline gives CDR1 KGHSH, CDR2 LQKENI. This CDR3 spans 16 amino acids. Deletions cut 3 bases from V and 1 base from J, with 15 bases between. CDR3 amino acids: CASSPMPGIQNTEAFF. The CDR3 DNA follows: TGTGCCAGCTCACCTATGCCGGGCATTCAGAACACTGAAGCTTTCTTT. Together with reference TRBV18 and TRBJ1-1, the CDR3 gives the full variable domain: NAGVMQNPRHLVRRRGQEARLRCSPMKGHSHVYWYRQLPEEGLKFMVYLQKENIIDESGMPKERFSAEFPKEGPSILRIQQVVRGDSAAYFCASSPMPGIQNTEAFFGQGTRLTVV.

The chain combines TRBV15 with TRBJ2-3, with 8 positions matching TRBD2. This CDR3 contains 15 residues. V lost 7 bases to trimming and J lost 3 bases; unmatched junction nucleotides: 9. The germline gives CDR1 LNHNV, CDR2 YYDKDF (reference sequence). DNA for the CDR3: TGTGCCACCACCGGGACTAGGGGGAGAACAGATACGCAGTATTTT. It is translated as CATTGTRGRTDTQYF.

This chain links TRBV5-1 with TRBJ2-4; D uncertain. Trimming left V 4 bases short and J 4 bases short, with 12 bases between. The CDR3 contains 14 residues. The V gene's germline CDR1 is SGHRS and CDR2 YFSETQ. The CDR3: CASSLSYPKNIQYF. In DNA, the CDR3 is TGCGCCAGCAGCCTGTCGTACCCTAAAAACATTCAGTACTTC.

This clonotype was detected only a few times. This chain joins TRBV2 and TRBJ2-1; 10 bases line up with TRBD2. The CDR3 is made up of 15 amino acids. Unmatched junction bases numbered 5, after V lost 7 bases and J lost 2 bases. Looked up from germline, CDR1 is SNHLY and CDR2 is FYNNEI. In DNA, the CDR3 is TGTGCCAGCAACCTAGCGGGAGTCGCCTACAATGAGCAGTTCTTC. This codes for CASNLAGVAYNEQFF.

The V gene is TRBV6-1, the J gene TRBJ2-2; 7 bases match TRBD1. V lost 6 bases, J lost 0 bases, and 7 bases stayed unmatched. The CDR3 runs 16 residues. Germline-derived CDR1 and CDR2 are MNHNS and SASEGT. The CDR3 nucleotides are TGTGCCAGCAGCAGTCAGCAGGGGGCGAACACCGGGGAGCTGTTTTTT. This sequence encodes CASSSQQGANTGELFF.

The chain recombines TRBV5-1 with TRBJ2-5, with 9 positions matching TRBD2. V was clipped by 4 bases and J by 4 bases; unmatched bases: 8. CDR1 is SGHRS, CDR2 YFSETQ, per germline. This CDR3 is 15 amino acids long. The CDR3 DNA is TGCGCCAGCAGCCTGGTAGCGGGAGCAGCAGAGACCCAGTACTTC. Translation gives CASSLVAGAAETQYF.

This clonotype was picked up a small number of times. V and J are TRBV20-1 and TRBJ2-3; the match to TRBD2 covers 9 bases. Germline CDR1 reads DFQATT; CDR2 reads SNEGSKA (reference sequence). The CDR3 length is 15 residues. Trimming removed 2 bases from V and 2 bases from J; junction bases left unmatched: 5. In DNA, the CDR3 is TGCAGTGCTAGAATTGCGGGAGGGTACACAGATACGCAGTATTTT. Protein: CSARIAGGYTDTQYF.